This T cell receptor (beta chain) was sequenced during a study of shared clonotypes between healthy human individuals. Study summary: Samples came from two female and three male donors aged 18 to 49.

In the case of this clone: Its antigen is not known.

Germline assignment: CDR1 SGHRS and CDR2 YFSETQ. The CDR3 totals 15 residues. V lost 0 bases to trimming and J lost 1 base, with 10 bases between them. The assay used deep level. Authors' processing steps: Filtering differed for immunoSEQ, which gave only junction sequences without quality scores. Generated by immunoSEQ multiplex PCR, the TCRdb table keeps only in-frame clones and is missing some. V and J calls and clone size are as listed in that table; D and trimming were resolved from the DNA. The sample holds approximately 2,000,000 clones; around 93% are singletons and the top ten take 0.3% to 0.45%. Broader study findings: Generation probability values for non-shared clonotypes were lower than those for clonotypes shared by all four donors.

The chain carries TRBV5-1 and TRBJ2-5; tentative D call: TRBD1 (5 bases). The sample taken for sequencing was naive CD4+ T cells from PBMCs. Subset of the sample: CD45RA+ positively selected. This clonotype originated in a man between 18 and 35 years old in good health. Some clones in this sample may be carry-over from other donors' samples. The CDR3 region has the DNA TGCGCCAGCAGCTTGGAGGTGGGGCTCCAAGAGACCCAGTACTTC. Its protein product is CASSLEVGLQETQYF.